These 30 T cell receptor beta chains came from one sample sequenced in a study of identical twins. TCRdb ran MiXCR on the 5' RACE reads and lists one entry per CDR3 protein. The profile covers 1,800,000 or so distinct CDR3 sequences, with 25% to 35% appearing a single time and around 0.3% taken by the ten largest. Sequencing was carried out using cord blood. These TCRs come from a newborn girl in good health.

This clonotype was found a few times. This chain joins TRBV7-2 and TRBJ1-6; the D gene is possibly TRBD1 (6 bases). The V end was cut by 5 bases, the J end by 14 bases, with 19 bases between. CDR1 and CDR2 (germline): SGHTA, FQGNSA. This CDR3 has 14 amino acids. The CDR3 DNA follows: TGTGCCAGCAGCCCTCTCCAGACAGGTGCAGCCCTCCACTTT. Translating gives CASSPLQTGAALHF.

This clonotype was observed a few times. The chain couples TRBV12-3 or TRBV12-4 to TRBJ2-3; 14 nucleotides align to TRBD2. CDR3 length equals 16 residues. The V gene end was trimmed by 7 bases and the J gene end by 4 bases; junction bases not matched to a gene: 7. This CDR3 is CASMGTSGSLADTQYF. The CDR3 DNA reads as TGTGCCAGCATGGGGACTAGCGGGAGTTTGGCAGATACGCAGTATTTT.

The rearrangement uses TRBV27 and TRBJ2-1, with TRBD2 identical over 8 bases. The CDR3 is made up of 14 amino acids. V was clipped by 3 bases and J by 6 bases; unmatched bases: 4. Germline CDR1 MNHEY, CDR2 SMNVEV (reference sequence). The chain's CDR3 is CASSFQREGNEQFF. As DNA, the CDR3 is TGTGCCAGCAGTTTTCAACGGGAGGGCAATGAGCAGTTCTTC.

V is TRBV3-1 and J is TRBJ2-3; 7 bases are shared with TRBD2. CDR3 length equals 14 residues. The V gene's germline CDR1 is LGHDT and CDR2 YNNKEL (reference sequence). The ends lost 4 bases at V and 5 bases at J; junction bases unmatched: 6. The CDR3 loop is CASSPREGKDTQYF. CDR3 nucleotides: TGTGCCAGCAGCCCTAGGGAGGGGAAAGATACGCAGTATTTT.

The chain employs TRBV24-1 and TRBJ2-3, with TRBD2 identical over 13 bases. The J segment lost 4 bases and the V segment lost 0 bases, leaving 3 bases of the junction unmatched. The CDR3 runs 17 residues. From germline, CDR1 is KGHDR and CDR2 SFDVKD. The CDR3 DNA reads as TGTGCCACCAGTGATTTGGGGACTAGCGGGATCGCAGATACGCAGTATTTT. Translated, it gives CATSDLGTSGIADTQYF.

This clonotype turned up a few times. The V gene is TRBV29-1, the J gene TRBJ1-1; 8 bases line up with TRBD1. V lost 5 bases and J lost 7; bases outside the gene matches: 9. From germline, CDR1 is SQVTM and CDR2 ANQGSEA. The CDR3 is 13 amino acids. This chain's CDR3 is CSVNLGTGIEAFF. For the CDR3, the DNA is TGCAGCGTTAACCTAGGGACAGGTATTGAAGCTTTCTTT.

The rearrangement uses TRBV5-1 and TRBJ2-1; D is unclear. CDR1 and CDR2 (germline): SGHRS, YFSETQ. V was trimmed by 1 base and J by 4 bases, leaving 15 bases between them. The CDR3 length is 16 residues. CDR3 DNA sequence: TGCGCCAGCAGCTTGTCAAACCTCGTCAGGTACAATGAGCAGTTCTTC. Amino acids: CASSLSNLVRYNEQFF.

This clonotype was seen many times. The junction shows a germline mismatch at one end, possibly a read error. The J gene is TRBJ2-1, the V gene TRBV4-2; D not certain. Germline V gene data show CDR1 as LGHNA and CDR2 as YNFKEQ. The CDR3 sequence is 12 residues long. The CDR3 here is CASSQDGNEQFF. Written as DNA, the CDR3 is TGCGCCAGCAGCCAAGACGGCAATGAGCAGTTCTTC.

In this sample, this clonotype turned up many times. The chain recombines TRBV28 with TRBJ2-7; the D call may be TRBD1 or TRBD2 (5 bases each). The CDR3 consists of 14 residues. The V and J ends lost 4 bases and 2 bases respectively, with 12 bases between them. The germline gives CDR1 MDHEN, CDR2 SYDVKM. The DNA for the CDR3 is TGTGCCAGCAGTTCGAGGGGTCCTACCTACGAGCAGTACTTC. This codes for CASSSRGPTYEQYF.

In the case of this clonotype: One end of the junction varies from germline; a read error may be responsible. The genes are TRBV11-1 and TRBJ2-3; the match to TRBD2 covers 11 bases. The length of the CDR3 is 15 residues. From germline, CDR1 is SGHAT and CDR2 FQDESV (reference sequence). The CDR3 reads CAGSSVGLAGDTQYF. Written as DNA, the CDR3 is TGTGCCGGCAGCTCAGTTGGACTAGCGGGAGATACGCAGTATTTT.

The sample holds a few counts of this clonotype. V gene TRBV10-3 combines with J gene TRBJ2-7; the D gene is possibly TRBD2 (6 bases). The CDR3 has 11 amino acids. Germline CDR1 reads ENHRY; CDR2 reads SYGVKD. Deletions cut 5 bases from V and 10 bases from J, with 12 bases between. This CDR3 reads CAISKGEAQYF. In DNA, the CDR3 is TGTGCCATCAGTAAAGGGGAGGCCCAGTACTTC.

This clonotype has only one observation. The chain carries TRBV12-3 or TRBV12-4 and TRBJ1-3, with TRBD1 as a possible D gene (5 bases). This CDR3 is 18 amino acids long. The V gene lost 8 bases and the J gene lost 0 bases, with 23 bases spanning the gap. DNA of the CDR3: TGTGCCAGCTCCAAGGGGTTTAGACGATCCAGCTCTGGAAACACCATATATTTT. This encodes CASSKGFRRSSSGNTIYF.

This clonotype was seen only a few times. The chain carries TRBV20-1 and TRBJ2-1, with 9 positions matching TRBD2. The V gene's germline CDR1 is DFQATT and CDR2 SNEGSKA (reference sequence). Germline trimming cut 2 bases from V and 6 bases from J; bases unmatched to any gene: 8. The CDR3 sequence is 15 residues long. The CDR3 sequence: CSARRLAGEGNEQFF. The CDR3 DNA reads TGCAGTGCTAGAAGGTTAGCGGGAGAGGGCAATGAGCAGTTCTTC.

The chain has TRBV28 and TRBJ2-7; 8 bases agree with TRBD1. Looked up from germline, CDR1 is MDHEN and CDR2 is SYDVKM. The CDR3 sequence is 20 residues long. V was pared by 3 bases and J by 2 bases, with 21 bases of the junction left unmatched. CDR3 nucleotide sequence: TGTGCCAGCAGTTTTGCCCTCCCGGCGCTGGACAGGGAAGGTACCTACGAGCAGTACTTC. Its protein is CASSFALPALDREGTYEQYF.

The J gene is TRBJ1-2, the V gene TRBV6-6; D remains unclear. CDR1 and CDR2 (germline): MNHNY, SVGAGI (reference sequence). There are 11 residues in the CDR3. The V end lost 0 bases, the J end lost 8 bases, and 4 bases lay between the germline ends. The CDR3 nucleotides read TGTGCCAGCAGTTACTCGAGGGGCTACACCTTC. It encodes CASSYSRGYTF.

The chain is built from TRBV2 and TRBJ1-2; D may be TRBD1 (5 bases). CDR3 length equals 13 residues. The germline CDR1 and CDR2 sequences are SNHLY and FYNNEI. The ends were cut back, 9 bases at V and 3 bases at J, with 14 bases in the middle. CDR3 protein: CASQTEVDYGYTF. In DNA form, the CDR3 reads TGTGCCAGTCAGACAGAGGTAGACTATGGCTACACCTTC. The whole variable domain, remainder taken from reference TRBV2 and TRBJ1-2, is EPEVTQTPSHQVTQMGQEVILRCVPISNHLYFYWYRQILGQKVEFLVSFYNNEISEKSEIFDDQFSVERPDGSNFTLKIRSTKLEDSAMYFCASQTEVDYGYTFGSGTRLTVV.

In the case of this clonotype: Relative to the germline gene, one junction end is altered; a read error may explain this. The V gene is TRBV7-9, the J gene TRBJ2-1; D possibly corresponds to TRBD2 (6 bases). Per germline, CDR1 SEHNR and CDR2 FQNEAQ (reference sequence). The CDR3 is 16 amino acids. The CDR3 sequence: CASSLAWSGAPPEQCF. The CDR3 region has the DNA TGTGCCAGCAGCTTAGCGTGGTCGGGAGCACCGCCTGAGCAGTGCTTC.

This chain's CDR3 is CASSWDTLGSSYNSPLHF. The DNA of the CDR3 is TGTGCCAGCAGTTGGGACACGTTGGGGAGCTCCTATAATTCACCCCTCCACTTT. This chain joins TRBV12-3 or TRBV12-4 and TRBJ1-6; D possibly corresponds to TRBD1 (6 bases). CDR3 length: 18 residues. With 4 bases removed from V and 0 bases from J, the gap between germline ends came to 16 bases.

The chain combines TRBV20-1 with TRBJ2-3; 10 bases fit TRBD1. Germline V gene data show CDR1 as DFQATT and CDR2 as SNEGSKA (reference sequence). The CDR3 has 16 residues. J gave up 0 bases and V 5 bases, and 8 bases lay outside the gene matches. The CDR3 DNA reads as TGCAGTGCTTTACGACAGGGGGCTATTAGCACAGATACGCAGTATTTT. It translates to CSALRQGAISTDTQYF.

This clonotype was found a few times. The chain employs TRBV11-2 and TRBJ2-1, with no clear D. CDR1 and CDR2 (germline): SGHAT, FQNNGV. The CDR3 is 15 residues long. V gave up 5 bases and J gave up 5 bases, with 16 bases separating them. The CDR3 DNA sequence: TGTGCCAGCAGCCCCTATGCTGCCGCCCACAATGAGCAGTTCTTC. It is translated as CASSPYAAAHNEQFF.

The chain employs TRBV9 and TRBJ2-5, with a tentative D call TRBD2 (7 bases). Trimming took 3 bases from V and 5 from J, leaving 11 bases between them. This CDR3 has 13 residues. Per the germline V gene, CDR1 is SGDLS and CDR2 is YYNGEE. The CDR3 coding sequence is TGTGCCAGCAGCGGCGGGGGCGAGGAGACCCAGTACTTC. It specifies CASSGGGEETQYF.

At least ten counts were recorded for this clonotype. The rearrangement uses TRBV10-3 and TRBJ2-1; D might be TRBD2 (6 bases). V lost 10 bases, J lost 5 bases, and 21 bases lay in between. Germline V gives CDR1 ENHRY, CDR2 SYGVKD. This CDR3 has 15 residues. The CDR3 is CATGFSGVGDNEQFF. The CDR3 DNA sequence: TGTGCCACAGGGTTTAGCGGAGTGGGGGACAATGAGCAGTTCTTC.

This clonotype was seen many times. Here the CDR3 reads CASSLKFREYPFF. The CDR3 DNA is TGTGCCAGCAGCTTAAAGTTTCGGGAATACCCGTTCTTC. The V call is TRBV11-1, the J call TRBJ2-1, with D possibly matching TRBD2 (5 bases). Per the germline V gene, CDR1 is SGHAT and CDR2 is FQDESV (reference sequence). Trimming pared 2 bases from V and 15 bases from J, leaving 17 bases between. The CDR3 spans 13 residues.

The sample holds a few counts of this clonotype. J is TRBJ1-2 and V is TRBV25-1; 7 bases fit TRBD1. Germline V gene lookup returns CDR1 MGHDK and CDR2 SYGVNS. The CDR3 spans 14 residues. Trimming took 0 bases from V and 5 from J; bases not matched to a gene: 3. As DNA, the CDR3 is TGTGCCAGCAGTGAATACGGGACAGAATATGGCTACACCTTC. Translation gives CASSEYGTEYGYTF.

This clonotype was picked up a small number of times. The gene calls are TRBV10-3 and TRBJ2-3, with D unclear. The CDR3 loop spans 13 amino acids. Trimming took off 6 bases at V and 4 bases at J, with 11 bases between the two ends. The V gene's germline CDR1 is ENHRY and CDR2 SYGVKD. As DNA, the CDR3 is TGTGCCATCAGGGAACCCAGCCCAGATACGCAGTATTTT. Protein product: CAIREPSPDTQYF.

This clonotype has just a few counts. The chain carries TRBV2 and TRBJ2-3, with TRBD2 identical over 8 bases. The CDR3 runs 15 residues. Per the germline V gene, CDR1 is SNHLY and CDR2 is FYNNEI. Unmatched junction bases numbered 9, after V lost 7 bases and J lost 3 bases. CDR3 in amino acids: CASTRQAGATDTQYF. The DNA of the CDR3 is TGTGCCAGCACTCGCCAAGCGGGAGCGACAGATACGCAGTATTTT.

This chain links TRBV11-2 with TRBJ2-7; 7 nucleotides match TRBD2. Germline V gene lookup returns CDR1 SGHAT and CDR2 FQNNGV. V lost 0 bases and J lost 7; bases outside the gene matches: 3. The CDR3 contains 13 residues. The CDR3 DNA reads TGTGCCAGCAGCTTAGAGGCAGCGGGGGAGCAGTACTTC. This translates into CASSLEAAGEQYF.

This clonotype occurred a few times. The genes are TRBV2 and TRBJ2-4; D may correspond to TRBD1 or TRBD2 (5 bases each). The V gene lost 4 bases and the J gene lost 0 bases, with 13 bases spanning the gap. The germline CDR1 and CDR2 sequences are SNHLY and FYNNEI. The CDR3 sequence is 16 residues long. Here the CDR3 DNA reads TGTGCCAGCAGTGTGATGGGGACGTTAGCCAAAAACATTCAGTACTTC. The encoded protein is CASSVMGTLAKNIQYF.

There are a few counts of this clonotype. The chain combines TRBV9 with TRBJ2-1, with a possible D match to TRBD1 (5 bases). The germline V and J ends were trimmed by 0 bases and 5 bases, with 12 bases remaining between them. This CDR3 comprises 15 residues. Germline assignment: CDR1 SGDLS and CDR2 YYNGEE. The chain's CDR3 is CASSVATRTHNEQFF. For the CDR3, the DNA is TGTGCCAGCAGCGTAGCTACCCGGACACACAATGAGCAGTTCTTC.

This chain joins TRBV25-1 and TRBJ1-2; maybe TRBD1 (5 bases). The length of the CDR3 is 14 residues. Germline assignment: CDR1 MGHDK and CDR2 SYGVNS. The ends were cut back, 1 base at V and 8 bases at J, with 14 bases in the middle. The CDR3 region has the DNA TGTGCCAGCAGTGAATGGGGCAGGCTTGAGGGCTACACCTTC. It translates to CASSEWGRLEGYTF.